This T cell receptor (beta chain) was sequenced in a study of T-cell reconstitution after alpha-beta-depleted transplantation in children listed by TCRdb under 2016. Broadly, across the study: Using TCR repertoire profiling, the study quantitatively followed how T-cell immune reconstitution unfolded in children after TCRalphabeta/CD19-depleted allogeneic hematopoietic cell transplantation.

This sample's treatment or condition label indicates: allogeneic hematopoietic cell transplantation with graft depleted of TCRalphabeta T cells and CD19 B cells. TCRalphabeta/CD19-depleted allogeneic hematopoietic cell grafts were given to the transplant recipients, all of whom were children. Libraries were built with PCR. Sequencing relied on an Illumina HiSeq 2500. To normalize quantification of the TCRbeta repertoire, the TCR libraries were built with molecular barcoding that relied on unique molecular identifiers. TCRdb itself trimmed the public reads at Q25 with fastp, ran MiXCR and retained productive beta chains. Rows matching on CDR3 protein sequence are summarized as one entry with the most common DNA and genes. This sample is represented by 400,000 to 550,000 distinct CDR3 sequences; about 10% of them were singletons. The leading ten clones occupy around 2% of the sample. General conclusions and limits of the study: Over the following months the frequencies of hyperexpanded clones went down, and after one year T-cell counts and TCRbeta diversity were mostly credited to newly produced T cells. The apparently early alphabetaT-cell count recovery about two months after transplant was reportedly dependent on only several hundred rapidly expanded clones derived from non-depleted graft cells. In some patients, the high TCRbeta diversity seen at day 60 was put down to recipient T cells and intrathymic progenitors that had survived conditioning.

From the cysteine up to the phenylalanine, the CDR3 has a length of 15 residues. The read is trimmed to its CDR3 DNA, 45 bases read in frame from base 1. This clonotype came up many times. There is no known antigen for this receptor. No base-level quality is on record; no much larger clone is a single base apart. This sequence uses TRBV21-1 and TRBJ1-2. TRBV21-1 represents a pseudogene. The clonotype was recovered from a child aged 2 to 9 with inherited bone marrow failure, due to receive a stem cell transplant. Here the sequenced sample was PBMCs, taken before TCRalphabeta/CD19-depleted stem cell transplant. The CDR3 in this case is CASSKGPAGFYGYTF. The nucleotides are TGTGCCAGCAGCAAAGGGCCGGCAGGGTTCTATGGCTACACCTTC.